The 15 T cell receptor beta chains listed next were all sequenced from one sample in a study of shared clonotypes between healthy human individuals. TCRdb keeps only in-frame clones here, not all; method: immunoSEQ multiplex PCR. The sample has millions of clones, around nine tenths seen once. The material sequenced was naive CD4+ T cells sorted from blood. Subset in this sample: CD45RA+ positively selected. The receptor source for this set is a man aged 18 to 30 in good health.

This clone has only one observation. The rearrangement uses TRBV6-1 and TRBJ2-7; maybe TRBD1 (6 bases). V was trimmed by 4 bases and J by 5 bases, leaving 15 bases between them. Per germline, CDR1 MNHNS and CDR2 SASEGT. The CDR3 totals 14 residues. CDR3 nucleotides: TGTGCCAGCAGTGCGGGAACTTCAGGGGACGAGCAGTACTTC. As protein: CASSAGTSGDEQYF.

The V gene is TRBV7-9, the J gene TRBJ1-6; D may be TRBD1 (5 bases). The CDR3 extends over 14 amino acids. V was pared by 3 bases and J by 8 bases, with 11 bases between. Germline CDR1 SEHNR, CDR2 FQNEAQ (reference sequence). CDR3 sequence (DNA): TGTGCCAGCAGCTTTCAGGGAAGGGATTCACCCCTCCACTTT. Translating gives CASSFQGRDSPLHF.

This chain links TRBV5-1 with TRBJ1-1; D might be TRBD1 (5 bases). CDR1 is SGHRS, CDR2 YFSETQ, per germline. The CDR3 is 14 amino acids. V was cut by 3 bases and J by 1 base, with 10 bases left in between. For the CDR3, the DNA is TGCGCCAGCAGCTCCACGACAGAGAACACTGAAGCTTTCTTT. Its protein is CASSSTTENTEAFF.

The rearrangement joins TRBV19 to TRBJ1-6, with TRBD1 as a possible D gene (6 bases). V dropped 7 bases and J dropped 14 bases, with 21 bases sitting between them. Germline lookup yields CDR1 LNHDA and CDR2 SQIVND (reference sequence). The CDR3 is made up of 14 amino acids. The CDR3 region has the DNA TGTGCCAGTAATCCAGGAGCAGGGGTTAACACCCTCCACTTT. Protein: CASNPGAGVNTLHF.

The V gene is TRBV9, the J gene TRBJ1-6; D possibly corresponds to TRBD1 (5 bases). Trimming stripped 3 bases from V and 5 bases from J, with 15 bases between. Per germline, CDR1 SGDLS and CDR2 YYNGEE. The CDR3 has 16 amino acids. The DNA for the CDR3 is TGTGCCAGCAGCGCCCACGGACGGGGGGATAATTCACCCCTCCACTTT. Translated: CASSAHGRGDNSPLHF. Full variable domain (remainder filled in from reference TRBV9 and TRBJ1-6): DSGVTQTPKHLITATGQRVTLRCSPRSGDLSVYWYQQSLDQGLQFLIQYYNGEERAKGNILERFSAQQFPDLHSELNLSSLELGDSALYFCASSAHGRGDNSPLHFGNGTRLTVT.

V usage is TRBV5-6 and J usage is TRBJ2-3; TRBD1 matches 8 bases. Unmatched junction bases numbered 14, after V lost 4 bases and J lost 4 bases. Germline values: CDR1 SGHDT, CDR2 YYEEEE. This CDR3 contains 17 residues. CDR3 DNA sequence: TGTGCCAGCAGCGACTCCCTGAGCTGGACAGGGCCAGATACGCAGTATTTT. It specifies CASSDSLSWTGPDTQYF. The full variable domain, completed using reference TRBV5-6 and TRBJ2-3, is DAGVTQSPTHLIKTRGQQVTLRCSPKSGHDTVSWYQQALGQGPQFIFQYYEEEERQRGNFPDRFSGHQFPNYSSELNVNALLLGDSALYLCASSDSLSWTGPDTQYFGPGTRLTVL.

In DNA, the CDR3 is TGTGCCATCACCAACACCGGGGAGCTGTTTTTT. Its translation: CAITNTGELFF. J is TRBJ2-2 and V is TRBV10-3; D is unclear. CDR3 length equals 11 residues. Germline CDR1 ENHRY, CDR2 SYGVKD. Trimming left V 7 bases short and J 2 bases short, with 2 bases between.

This clone came up once. The chain employs TRBV5-3 and TRBJ2-1, with TRBD2 as a possible D gene (5 bases). TRBV5-3 carries the ORF label, with uncertain function. The CDR3 loop spans 16 amino acids. The ends were cut back, 4 bases at V and 5 bases at J, with 19 bases in the middle. The CDR3 is CARSRDYNPTDNEQFF. The CDR3 nucleotides read TGTGCCAGAAGCAGAGACTATAATCCCACGGACAATGAGCAGTTCTTC.

This sequence joins TRBV28 and TRBJ1-2; unclear D gene. CDR1 is MDHEN, CDR2 SYDVKM, per germline. The germline V and J ends were trimmed by 5 bases and 0 bases, with 10 bases remaining between them. The CDR3 sequence is 14 residues long. CDR3 amino acids: CASSTPGSNYGYTF. The CDR3 bases are TGTGCCAGCAGTACCCCAGGTTCTAACTATGGCTACACCTTC.

This clone has a single count. V and J are TRBV6-6 and TRBJ2-7, with D perhaps TRBD1 (5 bases). This CDR3 has 14 amino acids. Trimming cost V 0 bases and J 5 bases, with 11 bases left between them. Looked up from germline, CDR1 is MNHNY and CDR2 is SVGAGI (reference sequence). The CDR3 loop reads CASSYSAGSNEQYF. The CDR3 DNA follows: TGTGCCAGCAGTTACTCTGCAGGGTCCAACGAGCAGTACTTC.

The CDR3 DNA reads as TGCGCCAGCAGCCGATCCGGACTTTTAAATCAGCCCCAGCATTTT. This translates into CASSRSGLLNQPQHF. V is TRBV5-1 and J is TRBJ1-5, with D uncertain. The CDR3 has 15 residues. Germline assignment: CDR1 SGHRS and CDR2 YFSETQ. Trimming took off 4 bases at V and 4 bases at J, with 15 bases between the two ends.

This clone has only one observation. The chain combines TRBV19 with TRBJ1-5; no clear D gene. Germline V gene sequence: CDR1 LNHDA, CDR2 SQIVND (reference sequence). The CDR3 consists of 14 residues. Trimming stripped 10 bases from V and 7 bases from J, with 20 bases between. The CDR3 region has the DNA TGTGCCACTACTGGTGGGGATCTTGGCCAGCCCCAGCATTTT. Its translation: CATTGGDLGQPQHF.

V and J are TRBV2 and TRBJ2-1; 11 bases align to TRBD2. Germline trimming cut 7 bases from V and 6 bases from J; bases unmatched to any gene: 8. Per germline, CDR1 SNHLY and CDR2 FYNNEI. This CDR3 contains 15 residues. The CDR3 DNA is TGTGCCAGCAAAGGTTTAGCGGGAGGGCCCAATGAGCAGTTCTTC. Translation: CASKGLAGGPNEQFF.

A single count supports this clone. The CDR3 DNA is TGTGCCAGTAGTCCGAGCGGGGGGGCGTTTCAGGAGACCCAGTACTTC. This translates into CASSPSGGAFQETQYF. The chain employs TRBV19 and TRBJ2-5; 10 nucleotides agree with TRBD2. Germline V gives CDR1 LNHDA, CDR2 SQIVND (reference sequence). The CDR3 has 16 amino acids. V lost 5 bases and J lost 5; bases outside the gene matches: 11.

The chain is built from TRBV11-2 and TRBJ2-5, with 15 bases fitting TRBD2. The CDR3 covers 15 residues. The V segment lost 4 bases and the J segment 3 bases; nucleotides outside the gene matches: 0. Germline CDR1 reads SGHAT; CDR2 reads FQNNGV. The CDR3 DNA reads as TGTGCCAGCAGCTGGACTAGCGGGGGGGAAGAGACCCAGTACTTC. It is translated as CASSWTSGGEETQYF.